Sequencing of this T cell receptor (beta chain) was carried out in a study of graft-versus-host responses after intestinal transplantation. Looking at the study overall: The recipients all started with anti-thymocyte globulin induction and then took tacrolimus and steroids for around 3 years. Overall study findings and caveats: Those patients showing graft-donor T cell macrochimerism displayed high graft-versus-host to host-versus-graft clonal ratios in allografts.

TCRdb's copy holds only in-frame clones and misses some; the assay was immunoSEQ multiplex PCR. The sample has about 41,000 clones; approximately 96% are singletons. This CDR3 contains 15 residues. The V and J ends lost 5 bases and 8 bases, in that order; junction bases with no gene match: 9. Germline V gene sequence: CDR1 LNHNV, CDR2 YYDKDF (reference sequence). With respect to this clone: What it binds is unknown.

The chain joins TRBV15 to TRBJ1-6, with 7 bases lining up with TRBD1. The receptor was isolated from a human donor who was the organ donor for an intestinal transplant. Sample: unstimulated CD8+ T cells sorted from spleen or lymph node cells, taken before transplant. Here the CDR3 DNA reads TGTGCCACCAGCGTAACAGGGGAACGGTATTCACCCCTCCACTTT. Amino acids: CATSVTGERYSPLHF. Full variable domain (remainder filled in from reference TRBV15 and TRBJ1-6): DAMVIQNPRYQVTQFGKPVTLSCSQTLNHNVMYWYQQKSSQAPKLLFHYYDKDFNNEADTPDNFQSRRPNTSFCFLDIRSPGLGDTAMYLCATSVTGERYSPLHFGNGTRLTVT.